This T cell receptor (beta chain) appears in the sequencing data of a study of blood T cell repertoires in COVID-19. Study-wide background: Acute and convalescent COVID-19 samples came from the United States, Italy and Spain. PBMCs, B-cell-depleted T cells, or T cells provided the cDNA or gDNA that made up the material.

Authors' processing steps: It was from reference gene primer amplification that nucleated cell counts were estimated. The method was immunoSEQ multiplex PCR; TCRdb's version includes in-frame clones alone and lacks a portion of them. That table is the source of V, J and clone size, and D and trimming were worked out from the DNA. The data show 150,000 or so clones, with around 83% seen just once and about 31% held by the top ten. Germline V gives CDR1 MNHEY, CDR2 SMNVEV (reference sequence). Trimming cost V 6 bases and J 4 bases, with 12 bases left between them. The CDR3 contains 13 residues. Sequencing used peripheral blood. V gene TRBV27 combines with J gene TRBJ1-2; D may be TRBD1 (5 bases). This sequence was found in a woman aged 55-69 years with acute or convalescent COVID-19. The CDR3 DNA follows: TGTGCCAGCAGCGCCTTTGGGGCCTATGGCTACACCTTC. Amino acid sequence: CASSAFGAYGYTF.